This T cell receptor beta chain was profiled in a study of T cell responses to AZD1222 COVID-19 vaccine. Study-level findings and limits: Only 6 or 7 individuals given AZD1222 were seropositive at baseline. Clonal diversity was possibly underestimated, and white British individuals and females predominated among donors.

The CDR3 extends over 17 amino acids. The V gene lost 3 bases and the J gene lost 8 bases, with 23 bases spanning the gap. The V gene's germline CDR1 is SGHNT and CDR2 YENEEA. As regards this clone: As yet, its antigen is unknown.

TCRdb's table, derived via immunoSEQ multiplex PCR, lists solely in-frame clones and lacks some. This sample has over 150,000 clones, with roughly nine tenths found just once. The chain couples TRBV11-3 to TRBJ2-1; tentative D call: TRBD2 (6 bases). This specimen was peripheral blood, taken on day 0 of AZD1222 vaccination. The sequence came from an adult in good health. The CDR3 sequence is CASSFSQGGDIGDEQFF. The CDR3 nucleotides read TGTGCCAGCAGCTTCTCCCAGGGCGGGGATATCGGGGATGAGCAGTTCTTC.